This T cell receptor beta chain was found in a study of CD8 T cells in ankylosing spondylitis. The study's findings and limits: Past studies reported some motif variants in reactive arthritis synovial fluid and blood. Disease-linked clones reportedly showed significant enrichment in matched ankylosing spondylitis synovial fluid. Peripheral blood samples showed relatively rare disease-linked clones, and these clones were CD8+.

At least ten counts were recorded for this clonotype. Its matching antigen is unknown. TCRdb re-called the 5' RACE reads with MiXCR, one entry per CDR3 protein. This table has 200,000 to 300,000 distinct CDR3 sequences, 10% appearing once. CDR1 and CDR2 (germline): DFQATT, SNEGSKA (reference sequence). CDR3 length: 16 amino acids. The J segment lost 2 bases and the V segment lost 5 bases, leaving 9 bases of the junction unmatched. The rearrangement links TRBV20-1 to TRBJ1-3, with 10 positions matching TRBD1. The TCR was taken from a male donor with ankylosing spondylitis or in good health (not recorded which). Source material: blood, either unsorted or a sorted T cell fraction (not recorded which). The CDR3 protein is CSASGQGYITGNTIYF. In nucleotides, the CDR3 is TGCAGTGCTTCGGGACAGGGGTACATTACTGGAAACACCATATATTTT.